These 2 T cell receptor beta chains share one sample of origin, sequenced in a study of identical twins. TCRdb fed the 5' RACE reads into MiXCR, producing one record per CDR3 protein. The profile shows about 250,000 distinct CDR3 sequences, around 8% of them singletons. This same sample was also part of a study on yellow fever vaccine responses in identical twins.

Material: CD8+ T cells sorted from blood. The source of these receptors is a young woman in good health.

The J gene is TRBJ2-2, the V gene TRBV4-3; TRBD1 agrees at 7 bases. Germline loops: CDR1 LGHNA, CDR2 YSLEER. V shed 1 base, J shed 5 bases, and the junction held 4 bases outside the gene matches. The CDR3 loop spans 15 amino acids. CDR3 sequence reads: CASSQGFRGTGELFF. CDR3 nucleotide sequence: TGCGCCAGCAGCCAAGGCTTCAGGGGGACCGGGGAGCTGTTTTTT.

This clonotype was seen more than once but under ten times. The chain links TRBV7-9 to TRBJ1-4, with 9 bases matching TRBD1. The V segment lost 5 bases and the J segment 8 bases; nucleotides outside the gene matches: 6. Germline CDR1 SEHNR, CDR2 FQNEAQ (reference sequence). This CDR3 comprises 14 residues. The CDR3 protein is CASSGTGLEEKLFF. In DNA, the CDR3 is TGTGCCAGCAGCGGGACAGGGCTAGAGGAAAAACTGTTTTTT.